This T cell receptor beta chain originates from a study of OX40 agonist ivuxolimab in advanced cancers. The study's findings and limits: Clonal expansion by week 6 occurred in CD4+ and CD8+ blood T cells (at 0.1 to 3.0 mg/kg).

The assay was immunoSEQ multiplex PCR, and TCRdb's table has in-frame clones only and misses some. The sample has about 50,000 clones, around 90% seen once. A history of autoimmune disease or systemic immunosuppression excluded patients. Germline CDR1 is SGHNT and CDR2 is YYREEE (reference sequence). Trimming took off 0 bases at V and 13 bases at J, with 19 bases between the two ends. The CDR3 contains 15 residues. About this clone itself: Its antigen is undetermined.

Sequences were derived from CD4+ or CD8+ T cells sorted from blood, sampled in a trial of the OX40 agonist ivuxolimab. The TCR comes from an adult with an advanced solid tumor such as melanoma, head and neck, liver or kidney cancer. The chain links TRBV5-4 to TRBJ1-4; weak D call: TRBD1 (5 bases). The CDR3 region has the DNA TGTGCCAGCAGCTTGGAAACAGGAGGGGAGAGTAGACTGTTTTTT. Encoded protein: CASSLETGGESRLFF.